The 30 T cell receptor beta chains listed next were all sequenced from one sample in a study of cytomegalovirus exposure and HLA in healthy donors. Vbeta (60) and Jbeta (13) primers were used in the PCR. Method: immunoSEQ multiplex PCR; TCRdb's copy keeps in-frame clones and lacks some. The sample lists roughly 100,000 clones, approximately 80% seen once, with about 3.4% in the top ten. The sequencing sample was made of PBMCs. These receptors originate from a young man in good health and CMV-seropositive.

The rearrangement joins TRBV6-5 to TRBJ1-2; D might be TRBD1 (5 bases). Germline V lookup: CDR1 MNHEY, CDR2 SVGAGI. This CDR3 region has 13 residues. The V end lost 2 bases, the J end lost 4 bases, and 8 bases lay between the germline ends. Written as DNA, the CDR3 is TGTGCCAGCAGTTACGACAGAGTCTATGGCTACACCTTC. It specifies CASSYDRVYGYTF.

The chain recombines TRBV7-9 with TRBJ1-2; 7 positions match TRBD1. Germline loops: CDR1 SEHNR, CDR2 FQNEAQ (reference sequence). The V and J ends lost 2 bases and 3 bases, in that order; junction bases with no gene match: 0. CDR3 length: 13 amino acids. The CDR3: CASSLTGDYGYTF. The CDR3 region has the DNA TGTGCCAGCAGCTTAACAGGGGACTATGGCTACACCTTC.

The sample holds one count of this clone. This rearrangement joins TRBV7-2 to TRBJ2-2; the D gene is possibly TRBD2 (6 bases). Germline CDR1 and CDR2: SGHTA and FQGNSA. V gave up 2 bases and J gave up 3 bases, with 16 bases separating them. This CDR3 region has 17 residues. In nucleotides, the CDR3 is TGTGCCAGCAGCTTACGCGGGGATCCAGCATACACCGGGGAGCTGTTTTTT. Its translation is CASSLRGDPAYTGELFF.

The rearrangement joins TRBV6-1 to TRBJ2-5; TRBD2 matches at 10 bases. V lost 6 bases and J lost 2; bases outside the gene matches: 6. The CDR3 contains 15 residues. Germline CDR1 MNHNS, CDR2 SASEGT. CDR3 sequence reads: CASRLWTSGQETQYF. The CDR3, as DNA: TGTGCCAGCAGGCTCTGGACTAGCGGACAAGAGACCCAGTACTTC.

CDR3 amino acids: CATSRDLGSRETQYF. The CDR3 nucleotides read TGTGCCACCAGCAGAGATCTAGGTAGCCGCGAGACCCAGTACTTC. This sequence joins TRBV15 and TRBJ2-5; D gene uncertain. The CDR3 consists of 15 residues. The V gene's germline CDR1 is LNHNV and CDR2 YYDKDF (reference sequence). Trimming cost V 0 bases and J 5 bases, with 13 bases left between them.

The gene calls are TRBV5-1 and TRBJ2-7, with a tentative D call TRBD1 (6 bases). The CDR3 extends over 14 amino acids. The V gene's germline CDR1 is SGHRS and CDR2 YFSETQ. Trimming pared 1 base from V and 7 bases from J, leaving 15 bases between. The CDR3 sequence is CASSLQGTSREQYF. The CDR3 bases are TGCGCCAGCAGCTTGCAGGGGACCTCGCGGGAGCAGTACTTC.

This clone occurred once. The genes are TRBV28 and TRBJ1-1; 7 nucleotides match TRBD1. Germline V gives CDR1 MDHEN, CDR2 SYDVKM. CDR3 length: 15 amino acids. Unmatched junction bases numbered 18, after V lost 6 bases and J lost 11 bases. In DNA form, the CDR3 reads TGTGCCAGCAGCCAAGACCTTGGGGCCGAGGGGGCCGCTTTCTTT. This codes for CASSQDLGAEGAAFF.

V gene TRBV18 combines with J gene TRBJ2-3; perhaps TRBD1 as D (6 bases). Germline CDR1 and CDR2: KGHSH and LQKENI. This CDR3 contains 16 residues. V was trimmed by 1 base and J by 3 bases, leaving 14 bases between them. The CDR3 region is CASSPRTGISTDTQYF. The CDR3 DNA is TGTGCCAGCTCACCACGAACAGGGATAAGTACAGATACGCAGTATTTT.

DNA for the CDR3: TGTGCCAGCTCACCGGGGACGGGGGAACCTTACAATGAGCAGTTCTTC. Residues: CASSPGTGEPYNEQFF. The rearrangement joins TRBV18 to TRBJ2-1; weak D call: TRBD2 (6 bases). The length of the CDR3 is 16 residues. V lost 3 bases and J lost 4, with 16 bases in between. Germline assignment: CDR1 KGHSH and CDR2 LQKENI.

The rearrangement uses TRBV25-1 and TRBJ2-1; 12 nucleotides match TRBD1. This CDR3 has 18 amino acids. V lost 2 bases, J lost 8 bases, and 13 bases stayed unmatched. The germline V gene encodes CDR1 MGHDK and CDR2 SYGVNS. CDR3 nucleotide sequence: TGTGCCAGCAGTGAAAGACGGGACAGGGGGCGGATAATAGATGAGCAGTTCTTC. It yields the protein CASSERRDRGRIIDEQFF.

This sequence joins TRBV7-7 and TRBJ2-1, with D maybe TRBD2 (6 bases). Germline V gives CDR1 SSHAT, CDR2 FNYEAQ (reference sequence). Between the trimmed V and J ends, which lost 1 base and 0 bases, there was a span of 13 bases. This CDR3 contains 17 residues. The CDR3 bases are TGTGCCAGCAGCTTAGGTGTTATCGGGGGCTCCTACAATGAGCAGTTCTTC. Amino acid sequence: CASSLGVIGGSYNEQFF.

The rearrangement uses TRBV6-1 and TRBJ1-3; 10 bases line up with TRBD1. The junction had 1 base not matched to a gene; V was cut back by 0 bases and J by 2 bases. CDR1 and CDR2 from the germline V gene are MNHNS and SASEGT. The CDR3 has 16 amino acids. The CDR3, as DNA: TGTGCCAGCAGTGAAGCCGGGACAGGGGCTGGAAACACCATATATTTT. The encoded protein is CASSEAGTGAGNTIYF.

The chain combines TRBV11-2 with TRBJ2-5; D call uncertain. The V gene lost 5 bases and the J gene lost 5 bases, with 12 bases spanning the gap. The CDR3 is made up of 13 amino acids. Germline V lookup: CDR1 SGHAT, CDR2 FQNNGV. The CDR3 here is CASSPSGRETQYF. CDR3 sequence (DNA): TGTGCCAGCAGCCCCTCTGGTCGGGAGACCCAGTACTTC.

The rearrangement links TRBV18 to TRBJ1-1, with D perhaps TRBD1 (6 bases). Per the germline V gene, CDR1 is KGHSH and CDR2 is LQKENI. This CDR3 is built from 14 residues. V shed 3 bases and J shed 8 bases, with 16 bases lying between them. The CDR3: CASSPTTGLAEAFF. The CDR3 region has the DNA TGTGCCAGCTCACCGACGACAGGTCTGGCCGAAGCTTTCTTT. Based on the CDR3 plus reference TRBV18 and TRBJ1-1, the full variable domain is NAGVMQNPRHLVRRRGQEARLRCSPMKGHSHVYWYRQLPEEGLKFMVYLQKENIIDESGMPKERFSAEFPKEGPSILRIQQVVRGDSAAYFCASSPTTGLAEAFFGQGTRLTVV.

This clone appeared once. The rearrangement joins TRBV6-6 to TRBJ2-1; 7 nucleotides match TRBD2. V trimming: 8 bases; J trimming: 7 bases; junction bases outside the gene matches: 5. Looked up from germline, CDR1 is MNHNY and CDR2 is SVGAGI (reference sequence). The CDR3 sequence is 12 residues long. The CDR3 region has the DNA TGTGCCAGCGGGAGGGCTGGGAATGAGCAGTTCTTC. Translating it yields CASGRAGNEQFF.

This clone was counted between two and nine times. The gene calls are TRBV10-3 and TRBJ1-2, with TRBD1 matching over 8 bases. The CDR3 consists of 12 residues. Trimming cost V 10 bases and J 6 bases; bases outside gene matches: 7. Germline-derived CDR1 and CDR2 are ENHRY and SYGVKD. The DNA for the CDR3 is TGTGCCACCGGCAGGGGGCGGGATGGCTACACCTTC. Amino acid sequence: CATGRGRDGYTF.

The J gene is TRBJ2-1, the V gene TRBV10-3; a weak D match, TRBD2 (8 bases). Trimming stripped 6 bases from V and 0 bases from J, with 30 bases between. The CDR3 has 21 residues. From germline, CDR1 is ENHRY and CDR2 SYGVKD. CDR3 DNA sequence: TGTGCCATCAGCATATCCGGACAGGTAGCGGGACCATCCAGCTCCTACAATGAGCAGTTCTTC. Amino acid sequence: CAISISGQVAGPSSSYNEQFF.

V usage is TRBV11-2 and J usage is TRBJ2-7, with TRBD2 identical over 7 bases. Germline lookup yields CDR1 SGHAT and CDR2 FQNNGV. The CDR3 contains 14 residues. The junction had 8 bases not matched to a gene; V was cut back by 5 bases and J by 4 bases. This CDR3 reads CASSRTRRVYEQYF. The CDR3, as DNA: TGTGCCAGCAGCCGGACTAGAAGGGTATACGAGCAGTACTTC.

The chain is built from TRBV28 and TRBJ1-1; D not resolved. V was pared by 7 bases and J by 6 bases, with 18 bases between. The V gene's germline CDR1 is MDHEN and CDR2 SYDVKM. This CDR3 has 14 amino acids. The CDR3 DNA sequence: TGTGCCAGCACCCCGGACGGGCGGAGGGCTGAAGCTTTCTTT. This codes for CASTPDGRRAEAFF.

This clone was detected only once. The chain employs TRBV15 and TRBJ2-5; D is unresolved. This CDR3 contains 13 residues. CDR1 and CDR2 (germline): LNHNV, YYDKDF (reference sequence). The V end was cut by 0 bases, the J end by 7 bases, with 9 bases between. CDR3 sequence: CATSRDLLGTQYF. Written as DNA, the CDR3 is TGTGCCACCAGCAGAGACCTCCTCGGGACCCAGTACTTC.

The CDR3 loop is CASSASSASYNEQFF. In DNA, the CDR3 is TGTGCCAGCAGCGCCTCTAGCGCCAGCTACAATGAGCAGTTCTTC. This rearrangement joins TRBV7-2 to TRBJ2-1, with D perhaps matching TRBD2 (6 bases). The germline V gene encodes CDR1 SGHTA and CDR2 FQGNSA. V was pared by 5 bases and J by 3 bases, with 14 bases between. The CDR3 is 15 residues long.

The chain couples TRBV29-1 to TRBJ2-7; D is perhaps TRBD1 (6 bases). V was trimmed by 8 bases and J by 6 bases, leaving 14 bases between them. Germline assignment: CDR1 SQVTM and CDR2 ANQGSEA. The CDR3 loop spans 11 amino acids. The CDR3: CSIKQGSEQYF. The CDR3 DNA follows: TGCAGCATAAAACAGGGATCCGAGCAGTACTTC.

V and J are TRBV5-1 and TRBJ1-6; TRBD1 might be the D (6 bases). This CDR3 is 14 amino acids long. Between the trimmed V and J ends, which lost 0 bases and 5 bases, there was a span of 6 bases. Germline loops: CDR1 SGHRS, CDR2 YFSETQ. CDR3 region: CASSLGQDNSPLHF. CDR3 DNA: TGCGCCAGCAGCTTGGGACAGGATAATTCACCCCTCCACTTT.

The CDR3: CASRGRTGETYEQYF. The CDR3, as DNA: TGTGCCAGCAGGGGAAGGACAGGGGAAACCTACGAGCAGTACTTC. The chain is built from TRBV6-6 and TRBJ2-7; 9 bases are a match to TRBD1. This CDR3 contains 15 residues. V gave up 6 bases and J gave up 2 bases; unmatched junction bases: 8. The germline V gene encodes CDR1 MNHNY and CDR2 SVGAGI (reference sequence).

This clone was recorded only once. One junction end disagrees with the germline gene, perhaps due to a read error. The chain carries TRBV28 and TRBJ2-7, with D tentatively TRBD1 (5 bases). CDR3 length equals 11 residues. Germline-derived CDR1 and CDR2 are MDHEN and SYDVKM. In DNA, the CDR3 is TGTGCCAGCAGTTTACAGGGAAGTAAGGACTTC. Residues: CASSLQGSKDF.

This chain uses TRBV7-9 with TRBJ1-2; perhaps TRBD1 as D (6 bases). This CDR3 has 12 amino acids. V was cut by 5 bases and J by 8 bases, with 12 bases left in between. CDR1 and CDR2 from the germline V gene are SEHNR and FQNEAQ (reference sequence). CDR3: CASSEPQGGYTF. In DNA, the CDR3 is TGTGCCAGCAGCGAACCACAGGGAGGCTACACCTTC.

With regard to this clone: Its ends do not fully match the called genes, so a read error is possible. This sequence joins TRBV5-1 and TRBJ2-1; TRBD1 matches 10 bases. The V gene's germline CDR1 is SGHRS and CDR2 YFSETQ. There are 19 residues in the CDR3. The CDR3 DNA sequence: TGCGCCAGCACCTTGGGGGGACAGGGGCCCCTCTTCTCCTACAATGAGCAGTTCTTC. Translating gives CASTLGGQGPLFSYNEQFF.

V and J are TRBV27 and TRBJ2-7; possibly TRBD1 for D (5 bases). The CDR3 is 14 residues long. Germline V CDR1 and CDR2: MNHEY, SMNVEV (reference sequence). V lost 4 bases and J 4 bases, leaving 14 bases between the germline ends. The chain's CDR3 is CASSWVGVGYEQYF. CDR3 DNA sequence: TGTGCCAGCAGTTGGGTAGGGGTAGGTTACGAGCAGTACTTC.

The sample holds a few counts of this clone. J is TRBJ2-4 and V is TRBV7-2, with 7 bases identical to TRBD2. Trimming cost V 1 base and J 6 bases; bases outside gene matches: 3. The germline V gene encodes CDR1 SGHTA and CDR2 FQGNSA. The CDR3 contains 14 residues. This CDR3 reads CASSLGQRGNIQYF. For the CDR3, the DNA is TGTGCCAGCAGCTTAGGGCAGCGGGGAAACATTCAGTACTTC. Combining the CDR3 with reference TRBV7-2 and TRBJ2-4 gives the whole variable domain GAGVSQSPSNKVTEKGKDVELRCDPISGHTALYWYRQSLGQGLEFLIYFQGNSAPDKSGLPSDRFSAERTGGSVSTLTIQRTQQEDSAVYLCASSLGQRGNIQYFGAGTRLSVL.

The chain has TRBV6-5 and TRBJ1-6, with 11 bases fitting TRBD1. Per germline, CDR1 MNHEY and CDR2 SVGAGI. CDR3 length equals 14 residues. After removal of 6 bases from V and 11 bases from J, the junction contained 6 bases not matched to a gene. The CDR3 loop is CASSPGQGVPPLHF. CDR3 bases: TGTGCCAGCAGCCCGGGACAGGGGGTTCCACCCCTCCACTTT.